The count of the clone carrying this T cell receptor beta chain is one. Its antigen is not identified. Sequencing was performed with immunoSEQ multiplex PCR; in TCRdb, only in-frame clones are kept and a portion is missing. This sample carries 100,000 or so clones, just over 90% of them seen once, and the ten largest clones take 0.31%. These data come from a study of OX40 agonist ivuxolimab in advanced cancers. About the study: The dose-escalation cohort was around 83% male, with a mean age of about 58 years, ranging roughly 20 to 90. Eligibility admitted prior anti-PD-1, anti-PD-L1 or anti-CTLA-4 therapy; 40% had some. Study-level findings and limits: Certain nonresponding patients likewise had low normalized T-cell clonal expansion.

The origin of this receptor is an adult with an advanced solid tumor such as melanoma, head and neck, liver or kidney cancer. The source was CD4+ or CD8+ T cells sorted from blood, collected in a trial of the OX40 agonist ivuxolimab.

CDR3 sequence (DNA): TGTGCCAGCAGTTTATGGGAAAATGAGCAGTTCTTC. It is translated as CASSLWENEQFF. The chain combines TRBV28 with TRBJ2-1; no reliable D call. Germline assignment: CDR1 MDHEN and CDR2 SYDVKM. Trimming took 0 bases from V and 7 from J, leaving 4 bases between them. This CDR3 region has 12 residues.